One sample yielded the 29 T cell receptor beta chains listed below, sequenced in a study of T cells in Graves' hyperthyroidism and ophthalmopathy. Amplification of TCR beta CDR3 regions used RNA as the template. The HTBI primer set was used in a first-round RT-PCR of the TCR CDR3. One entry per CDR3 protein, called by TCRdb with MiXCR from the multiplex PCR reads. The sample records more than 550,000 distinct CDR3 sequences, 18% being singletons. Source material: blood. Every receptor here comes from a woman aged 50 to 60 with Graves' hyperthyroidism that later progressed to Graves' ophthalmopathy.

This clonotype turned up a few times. CDR3 coding DNA: TGTGCCAGCAGCGTAGGGGGGACAGGTTATCAGCCCCAGCATTTT. Protein product: CASSVGGTGYQPQHF. The V and J genes are TRBV9 and TRBJ1-5; 8 bases are shared with TRBD1. Trimming at V came to 0 bases and at J to 5 bases, leaving 4 bases not matched to a gene. Germline-derived CDR1 and CDR2 are SGDLS and YYNGEE. This CDR3 has 15 amino acids.

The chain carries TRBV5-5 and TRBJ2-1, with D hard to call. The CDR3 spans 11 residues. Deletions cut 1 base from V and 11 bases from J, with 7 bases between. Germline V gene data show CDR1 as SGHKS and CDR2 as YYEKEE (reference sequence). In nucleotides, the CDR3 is TGTGCCAGCAGCTTGACGGCACAGCAGTTCTTC. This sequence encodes CASSLTAQQFF.

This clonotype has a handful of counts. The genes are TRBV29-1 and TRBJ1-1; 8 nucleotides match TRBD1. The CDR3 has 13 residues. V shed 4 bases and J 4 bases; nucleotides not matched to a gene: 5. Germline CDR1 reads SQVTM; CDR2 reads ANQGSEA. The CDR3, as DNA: TGCAGCGTTGTAGGGACAGGAGTCACTGAAGCTTTCTTT. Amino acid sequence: CSVVGTGVTEAFF.

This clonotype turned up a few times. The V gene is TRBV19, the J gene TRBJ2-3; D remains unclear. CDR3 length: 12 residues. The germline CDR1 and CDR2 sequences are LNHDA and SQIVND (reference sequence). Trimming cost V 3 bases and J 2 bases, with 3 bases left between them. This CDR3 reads CASSIPTDTQYF. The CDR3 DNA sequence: TGTGCCAGTAGTATCCCCACAGATACGCAGTATTTT. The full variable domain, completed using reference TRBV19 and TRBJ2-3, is DGGITQSPKYLFRKEGQNVTLSCEQNLNHDAMYWYRQDPGQGLRLIYYSQIVNDFQKGDIAEGYSVSREKKESFPLTVTSAQKNPTAFYLCASSIPTDTQYFGPGTRLTVL.

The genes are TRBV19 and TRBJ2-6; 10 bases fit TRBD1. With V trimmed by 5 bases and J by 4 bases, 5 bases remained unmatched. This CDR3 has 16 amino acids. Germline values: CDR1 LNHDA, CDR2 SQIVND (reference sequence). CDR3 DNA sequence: TGTGCCAGTAGTTGGGACAGGGGTGCCGGGGCCAACGTCCTGACTTTC. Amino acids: CASSWDRGAGANVLTF.

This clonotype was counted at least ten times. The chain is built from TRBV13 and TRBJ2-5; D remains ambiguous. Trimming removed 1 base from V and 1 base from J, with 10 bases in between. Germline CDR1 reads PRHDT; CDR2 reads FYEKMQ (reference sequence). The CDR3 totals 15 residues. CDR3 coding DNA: TGTGCCAGCAGCTTAGATTGGGCTCTCCAAGAGACCCAGTACTTC. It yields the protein CASSLDWALQETQYF.

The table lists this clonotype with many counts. CDR3 DNA sequence: TGTGCCAGCAGCCAGATCCCGGGAGCGAACACCGGGGAGCTGTTTTTT. As protein: CASSQIPGANTGELFF. V is TRBV3-1 and J is TRBJ2-2; D possibly corresponds to TRBD2 (6 bases). In germline, CDR1 is LGHDT, CDR2 YNNKEL (reference sequence). The CDR3 is 16 amino acids. V lost 3 bases, J lost 0 bases, and 11 bases lay in between.

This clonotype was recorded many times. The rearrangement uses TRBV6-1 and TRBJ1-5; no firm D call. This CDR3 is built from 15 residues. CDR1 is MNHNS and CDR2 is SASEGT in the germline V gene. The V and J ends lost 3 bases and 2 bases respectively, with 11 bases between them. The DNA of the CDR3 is TGTGCCAGCAGTGACGGAGTAGGTGGCAATCAGCCCCAGCATTTT. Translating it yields CASSDGVGGNQPQHF.

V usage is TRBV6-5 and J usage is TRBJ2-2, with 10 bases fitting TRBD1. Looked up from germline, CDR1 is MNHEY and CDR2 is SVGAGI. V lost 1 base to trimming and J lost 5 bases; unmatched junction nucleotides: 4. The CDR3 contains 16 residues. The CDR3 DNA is TGTGCCAGCAGTTACTACGGACAGGGGGGGACCGGGGAGCTGTTTTTT. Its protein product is CASSYYGQGGTGELFF.

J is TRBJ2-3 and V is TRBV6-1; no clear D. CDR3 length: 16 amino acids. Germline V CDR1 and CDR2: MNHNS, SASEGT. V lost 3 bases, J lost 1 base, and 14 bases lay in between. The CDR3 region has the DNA TGTGCCAGCAGTGATGGGCCGGACGGTCGCACAGATACGCAGTATTTT. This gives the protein CASSDGPDGRTDTQYF.

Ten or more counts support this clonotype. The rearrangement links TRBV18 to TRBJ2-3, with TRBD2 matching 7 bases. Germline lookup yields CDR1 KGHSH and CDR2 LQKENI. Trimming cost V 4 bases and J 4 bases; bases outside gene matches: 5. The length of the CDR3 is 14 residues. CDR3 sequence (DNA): TGTGCCAGCTCACAGGGCCTAGCGGCAGATACGCAGTATTTT. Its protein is CASSQGLAADTQYF.

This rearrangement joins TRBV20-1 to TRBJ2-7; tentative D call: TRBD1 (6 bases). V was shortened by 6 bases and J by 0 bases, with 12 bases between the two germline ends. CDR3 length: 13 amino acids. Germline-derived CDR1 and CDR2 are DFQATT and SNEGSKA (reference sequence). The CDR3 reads CSATPTGSYEQYF. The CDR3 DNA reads TGCAGTGCAACCCCGACAGGCTCCTACGAGCAGTACTTC.

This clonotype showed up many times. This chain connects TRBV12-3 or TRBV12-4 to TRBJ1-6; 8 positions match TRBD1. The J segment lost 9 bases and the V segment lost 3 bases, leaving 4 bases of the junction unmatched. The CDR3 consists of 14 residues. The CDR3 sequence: CASSFAGGSSPLHF. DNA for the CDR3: TGTGCCAGCAGTTTTGCAGGGGGCAGTTCACCCCTCCACTTT.

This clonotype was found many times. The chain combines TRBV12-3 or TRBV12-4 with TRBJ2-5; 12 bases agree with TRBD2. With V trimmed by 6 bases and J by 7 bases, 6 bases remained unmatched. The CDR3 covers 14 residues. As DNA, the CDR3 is TGTGCCAGCAGCAACCCGGGACTAGCGGGGACCCAGTACTTC. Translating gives CASSNPGLAGTQYF.

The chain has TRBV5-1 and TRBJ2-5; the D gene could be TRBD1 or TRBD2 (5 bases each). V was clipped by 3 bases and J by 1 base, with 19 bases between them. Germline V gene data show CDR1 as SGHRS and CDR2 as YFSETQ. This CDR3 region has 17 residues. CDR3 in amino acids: CASSWGSLEVGQETQYF. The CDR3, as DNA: TGCGCCAGCAGCTGGGGGTCATTAGAAGTGGGCCAAGAGACCCAGTACTTC.

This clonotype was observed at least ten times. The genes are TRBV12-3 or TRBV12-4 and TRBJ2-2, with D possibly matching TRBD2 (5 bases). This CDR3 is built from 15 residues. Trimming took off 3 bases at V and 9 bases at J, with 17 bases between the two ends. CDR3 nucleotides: TGTGCCAGCAGTTTGGCCCGGCGGGCGAGCAGGGAGCTGTTTTTT. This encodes CASSLARRASRELFF.

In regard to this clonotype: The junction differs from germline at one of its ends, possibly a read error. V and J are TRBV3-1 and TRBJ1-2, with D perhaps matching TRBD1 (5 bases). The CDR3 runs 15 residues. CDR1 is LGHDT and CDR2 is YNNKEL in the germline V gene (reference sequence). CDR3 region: CASSQDFGTAYITAF. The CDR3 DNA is TGTGCCAGCAGCCAAGATTTCGGGACGGCCTATATTACGGCCTTC.

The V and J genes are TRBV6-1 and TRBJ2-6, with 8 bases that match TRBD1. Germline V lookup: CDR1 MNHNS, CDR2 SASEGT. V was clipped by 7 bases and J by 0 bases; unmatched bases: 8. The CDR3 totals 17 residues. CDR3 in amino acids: CASTAGTGISGANVLTF. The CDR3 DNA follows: TGTGCCAGCACCGCCGGGACAGGAATCTCTGGGGCCAACGTCCTGACTTTC.

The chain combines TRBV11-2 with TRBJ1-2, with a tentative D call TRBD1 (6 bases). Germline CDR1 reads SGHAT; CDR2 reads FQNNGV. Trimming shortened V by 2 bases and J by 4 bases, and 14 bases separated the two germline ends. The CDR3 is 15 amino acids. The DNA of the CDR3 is TGTGCCAGCAGCTTACAGCTCGGGGGGGCCTATGGCTACACCTTC. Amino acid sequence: CASSLQLGGAYGYTF.

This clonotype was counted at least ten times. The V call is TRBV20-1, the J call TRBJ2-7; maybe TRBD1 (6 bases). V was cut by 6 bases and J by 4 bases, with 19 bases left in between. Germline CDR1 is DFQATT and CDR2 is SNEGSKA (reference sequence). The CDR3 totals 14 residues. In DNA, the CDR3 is TGCAGTGCCAACCCAACGCTCGGACAGTACGAGCAGTACTTC. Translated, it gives CSANPTLGQYEQYF.

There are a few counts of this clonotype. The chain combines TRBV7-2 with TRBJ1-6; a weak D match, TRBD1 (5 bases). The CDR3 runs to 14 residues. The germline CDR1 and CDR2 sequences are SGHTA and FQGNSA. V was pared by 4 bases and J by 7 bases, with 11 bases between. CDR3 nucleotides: TGTGCCAGCAGCTCCGCGGGACCCAATTCACCCCTCCACTTT. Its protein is CASSSAGPNSPLHF. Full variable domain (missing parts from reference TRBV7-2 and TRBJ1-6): GAGVSQSPSNKVTEKGKDVELRCDPISGHTALYWYRQSLGQGLEFLIYFQGNSAPDKSGLPSDRFSAERTGGSVSTLTIQRTQQEDSAVYLCASSSAGPNSPLHFGNGTRLTVT.

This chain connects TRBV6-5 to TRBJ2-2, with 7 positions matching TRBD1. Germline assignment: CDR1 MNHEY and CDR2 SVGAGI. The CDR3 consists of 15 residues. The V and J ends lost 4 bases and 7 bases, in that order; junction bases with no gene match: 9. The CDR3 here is CASSSWGQLGGELFF. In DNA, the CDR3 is TGTGCCAGCAGTTCCTGGGGACAGCTCGGCGGGGAGCTGTTTTTT.

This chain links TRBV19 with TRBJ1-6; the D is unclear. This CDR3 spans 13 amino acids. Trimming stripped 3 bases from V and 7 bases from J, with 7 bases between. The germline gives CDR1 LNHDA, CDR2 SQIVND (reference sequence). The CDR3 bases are TGTGCCAGTAGTATTCTCGGGAATTCACCCCTCCACTTT. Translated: CASSILGNSPLHF.

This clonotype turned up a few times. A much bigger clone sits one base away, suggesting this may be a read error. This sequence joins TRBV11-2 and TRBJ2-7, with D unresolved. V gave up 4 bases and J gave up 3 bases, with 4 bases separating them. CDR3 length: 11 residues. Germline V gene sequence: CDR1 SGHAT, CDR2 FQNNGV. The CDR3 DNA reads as TGTGCCAGCAGCTACTACTACGAGCAGTACTTC. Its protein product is CASSYYYEQYF.

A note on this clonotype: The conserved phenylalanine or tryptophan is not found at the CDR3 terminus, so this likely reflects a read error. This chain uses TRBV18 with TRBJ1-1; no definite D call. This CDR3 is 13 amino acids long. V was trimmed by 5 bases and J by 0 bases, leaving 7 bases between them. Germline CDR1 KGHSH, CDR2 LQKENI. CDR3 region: CASSFNMNTEAFL. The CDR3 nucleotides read TGTGCCAGCTCATTTAACATGAACACTGAAGCTTTCCTT.

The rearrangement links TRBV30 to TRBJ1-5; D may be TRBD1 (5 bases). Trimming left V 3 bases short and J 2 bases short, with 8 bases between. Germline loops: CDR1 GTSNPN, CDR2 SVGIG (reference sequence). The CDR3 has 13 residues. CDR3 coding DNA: TGTGCCTGGAGGACAGCAGGCAATCAGCCCCAGCATTTT. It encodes CAWRTAGNQPQHF.

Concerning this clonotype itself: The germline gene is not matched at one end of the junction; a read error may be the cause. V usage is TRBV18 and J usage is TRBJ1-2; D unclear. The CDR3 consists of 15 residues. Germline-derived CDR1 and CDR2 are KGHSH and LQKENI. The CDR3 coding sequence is TGTGCCAGCTCACCCTCAGGCAGAGCTTACTATGGCCACACCTTC. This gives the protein CASSPSGRAYYGHTF.

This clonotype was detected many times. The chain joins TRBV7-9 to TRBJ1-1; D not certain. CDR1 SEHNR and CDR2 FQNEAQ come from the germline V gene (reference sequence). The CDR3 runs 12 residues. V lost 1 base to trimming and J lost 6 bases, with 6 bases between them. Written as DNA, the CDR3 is TGTGCCAGCAGCTTAGGTCTCCCTGAAGCTTTCTTT. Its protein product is CASSLGLPEAFF.

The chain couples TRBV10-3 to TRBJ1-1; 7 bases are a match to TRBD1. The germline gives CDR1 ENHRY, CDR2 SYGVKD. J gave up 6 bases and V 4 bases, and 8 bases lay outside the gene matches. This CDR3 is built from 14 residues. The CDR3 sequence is CAISVARGEAEAFF. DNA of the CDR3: TGTGCCATCAGTGTAGCCAGGGGGGAGGCTGAAGCTTTCTTT.